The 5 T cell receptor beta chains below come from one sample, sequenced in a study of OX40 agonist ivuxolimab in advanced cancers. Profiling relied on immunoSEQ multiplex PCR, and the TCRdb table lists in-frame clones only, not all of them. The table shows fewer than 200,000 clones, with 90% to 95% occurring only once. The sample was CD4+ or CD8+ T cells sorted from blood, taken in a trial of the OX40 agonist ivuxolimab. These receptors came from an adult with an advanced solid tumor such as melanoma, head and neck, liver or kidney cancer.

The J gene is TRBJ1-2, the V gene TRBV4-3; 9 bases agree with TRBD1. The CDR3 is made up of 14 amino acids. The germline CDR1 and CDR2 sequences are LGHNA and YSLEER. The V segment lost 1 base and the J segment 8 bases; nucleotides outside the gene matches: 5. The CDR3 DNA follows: TGCGCCAGCAGCCAAGGAGGGACAGGGAAGGGCTACACCTTC. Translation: CASSQGGTGKGYTF.

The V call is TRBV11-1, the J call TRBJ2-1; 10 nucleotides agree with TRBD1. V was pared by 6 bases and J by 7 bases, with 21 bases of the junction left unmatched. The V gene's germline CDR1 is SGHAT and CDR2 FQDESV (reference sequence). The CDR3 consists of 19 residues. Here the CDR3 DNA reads TGTGCCAGCAGTAAACGGGGACAGGGGACCAGATTAATGGTAAATGAGCAGTTCTTC. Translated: CASSKRGQGTRLMVNEQFF.

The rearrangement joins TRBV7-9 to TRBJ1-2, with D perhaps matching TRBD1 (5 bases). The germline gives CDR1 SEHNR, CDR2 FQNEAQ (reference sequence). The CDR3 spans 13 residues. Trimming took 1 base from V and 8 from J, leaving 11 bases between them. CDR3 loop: CASSLEGFRGYTF. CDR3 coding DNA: TGTGCCAGCAGCTTAGAGGGGTTTAGAGGCTACACCTTC.

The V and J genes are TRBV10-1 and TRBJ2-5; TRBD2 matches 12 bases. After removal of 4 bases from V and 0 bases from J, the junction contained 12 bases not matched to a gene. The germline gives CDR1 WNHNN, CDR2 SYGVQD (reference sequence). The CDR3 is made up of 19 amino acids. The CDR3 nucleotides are TGCGCCAGCAGTGGCAGACTAGCGGGAGCGGGAGTGTACCAAGAGACCCAGTACTTC. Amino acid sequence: CASSGRLAGAGVYQETQYF.

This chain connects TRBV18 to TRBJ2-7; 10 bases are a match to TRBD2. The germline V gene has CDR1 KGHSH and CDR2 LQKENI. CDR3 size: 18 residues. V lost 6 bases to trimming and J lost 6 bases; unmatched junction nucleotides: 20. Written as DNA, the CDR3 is TGTGCCAGCTCGCTCCGGGGCCCGGTCGGCCTAGCGGGAGTCGAGCAGTACTTC. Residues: CASSLRGPVGLAGVEQYF.